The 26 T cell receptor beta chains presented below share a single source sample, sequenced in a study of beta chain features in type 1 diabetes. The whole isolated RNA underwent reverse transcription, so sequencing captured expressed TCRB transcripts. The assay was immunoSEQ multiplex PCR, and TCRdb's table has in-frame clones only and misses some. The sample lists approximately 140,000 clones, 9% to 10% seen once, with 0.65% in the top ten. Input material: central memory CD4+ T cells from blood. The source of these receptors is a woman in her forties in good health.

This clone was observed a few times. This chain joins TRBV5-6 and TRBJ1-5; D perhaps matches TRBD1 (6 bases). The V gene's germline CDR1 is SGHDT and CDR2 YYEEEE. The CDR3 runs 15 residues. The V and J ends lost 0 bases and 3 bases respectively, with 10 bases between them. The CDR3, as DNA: TGTGCCAGCAGCTTGGGGCAGGGGATCAATCAGCCCCAGCATTTT. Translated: CASSLGQGINQPQHF.

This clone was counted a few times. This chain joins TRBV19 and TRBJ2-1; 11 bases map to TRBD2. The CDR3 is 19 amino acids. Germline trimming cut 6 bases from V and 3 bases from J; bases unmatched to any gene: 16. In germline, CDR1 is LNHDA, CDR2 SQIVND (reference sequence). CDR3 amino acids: CASSPTSGEIPSLYNEQFF. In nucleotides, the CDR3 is TGTGCCAGTAGCCCGACTAGCGGGGAAATCCCCTCCCTCTACAATGAGCAGTTCTTC.

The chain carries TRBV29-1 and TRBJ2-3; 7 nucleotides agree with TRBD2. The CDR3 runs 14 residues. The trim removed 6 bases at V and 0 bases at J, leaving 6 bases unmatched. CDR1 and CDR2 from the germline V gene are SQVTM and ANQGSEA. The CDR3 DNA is TGCAGCGTCGGGCGGGGGTCTAGCACAGATACGCAGTATTTT. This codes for CSVGRGSSTDTQYF.

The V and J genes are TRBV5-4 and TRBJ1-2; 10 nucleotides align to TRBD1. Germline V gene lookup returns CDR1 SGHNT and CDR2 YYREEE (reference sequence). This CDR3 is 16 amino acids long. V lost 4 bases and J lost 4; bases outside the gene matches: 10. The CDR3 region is CASSLGQGPLGYGYTF. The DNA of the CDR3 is TGTGCCAGCAGCCTGGGACAGGGGCCCCTTGGCTATGGCTACACCTTC. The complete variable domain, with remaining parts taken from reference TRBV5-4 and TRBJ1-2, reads ETGVTQSPTHLIKTRGQQVTLRCSSQSGHNTVSWYQQALGQGPQFIFQYYREEENGRGNFPPRFSGLQFPNYSSELNVNALELDDSALYLCASSLGQGPLGYGYTFGSGTRLTVV.

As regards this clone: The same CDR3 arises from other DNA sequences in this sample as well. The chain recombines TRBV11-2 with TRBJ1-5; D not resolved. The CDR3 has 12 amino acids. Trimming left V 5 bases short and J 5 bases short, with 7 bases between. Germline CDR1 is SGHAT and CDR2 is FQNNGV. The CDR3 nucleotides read TGTGCCAGCAGCCACCGGGATCAGCCCCAGCATTTT. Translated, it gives CASSHRDQPQHF.

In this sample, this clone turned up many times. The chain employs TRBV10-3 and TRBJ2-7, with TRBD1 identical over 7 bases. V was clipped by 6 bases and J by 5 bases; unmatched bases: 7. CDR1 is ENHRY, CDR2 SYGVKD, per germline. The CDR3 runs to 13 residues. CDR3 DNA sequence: TGTGCCATCAGCCAGACAGGGATGGACGAGCAGTACTTC. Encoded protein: CAISQTGMDEQYF.

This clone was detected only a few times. The CDR3 sequence is CASSPRQSAGGNTIYF. Here the CDR3 DNA reads TGTGCCAGCTCACCTCGACAGTCGGCCGGAGGAAACACCATATATTTT. The genes are TRBV18 and TRBJ1-3; D is perhaps TRBD1 (5 bases). Per germline, CDR1 KGHSH and CDR2 LQKENI. V lost 3 bases, J lost 4 bases, and 16 bases lay in between. This CDR3 has 16 residues. Full variable domain (remainder filled in from reference TRBV18 and TRBJ1-3): NAGVMQNPRHLVRRRGQEARLRCSPMKGHSHVYWYRQLPEEGLKFMVYLQKENIIDESGMPKERFSAEFPKEGPSILRIQQVVRGDSAAYFCASSPRQSAGGNTIYFGEGSWLTVV.

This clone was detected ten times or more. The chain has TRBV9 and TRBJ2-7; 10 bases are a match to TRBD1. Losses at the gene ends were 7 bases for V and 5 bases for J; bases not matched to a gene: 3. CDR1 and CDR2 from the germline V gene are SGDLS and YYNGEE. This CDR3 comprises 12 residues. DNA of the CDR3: TGTGCCAGCGGGACAGGGGTAGACGAGCAGTACTTC. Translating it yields CASGTGVDEQYF. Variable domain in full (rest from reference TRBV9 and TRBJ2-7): DSGVTQTPKHLITATGQRVTLRCSPRSGDLSVYWYQQSLDQGLQFLIQYYNGEERAKGNILERFSAQQFPDLHSELNLSSLELGDSALYFCASGTGVDEQYFGPGTRLTVT.

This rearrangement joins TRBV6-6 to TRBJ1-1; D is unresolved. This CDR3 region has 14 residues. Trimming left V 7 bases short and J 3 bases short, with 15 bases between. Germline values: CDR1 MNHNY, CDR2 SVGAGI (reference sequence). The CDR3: CASTSGRIYTEAFF. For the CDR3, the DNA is TGTGCCAGCACCTCGGGGAGGATTTACACTGAAGCTTTCTTT.

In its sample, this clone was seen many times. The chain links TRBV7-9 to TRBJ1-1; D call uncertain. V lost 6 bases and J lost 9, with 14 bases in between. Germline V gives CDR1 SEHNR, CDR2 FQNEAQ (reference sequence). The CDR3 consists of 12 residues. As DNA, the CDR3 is TGTGCCAGCAGGTTCGCGGAGGAGCAAGCTTTCTTT. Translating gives CASRFAEEQAFF.

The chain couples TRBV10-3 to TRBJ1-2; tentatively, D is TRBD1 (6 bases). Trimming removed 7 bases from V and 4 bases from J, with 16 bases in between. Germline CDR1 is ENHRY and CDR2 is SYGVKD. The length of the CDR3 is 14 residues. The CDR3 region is CAINQGSTLYGYTF. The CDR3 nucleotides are TGTGCCATCAATCAGGGGTCCACTCTCTATGGCTACACCTTC.

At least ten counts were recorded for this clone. CDR3 loop: CASSQDPRQGEQYF. Here the CDR3 DNA reads TGCGCCAGCAGCCAAGATCCGAGACAGGGGGAGCAGTACTTC. The chain links TRBV4-3 to TRBJ2-7, with 8 bases aligning to TRBD1. Germline CDR1 reads LGHNA; CDR2 reads YSLEER. This CDR3 contains 14 residues. The V and J ends lost 0 bases and 7 bases, in that order; junction bases with no gene match: 5.

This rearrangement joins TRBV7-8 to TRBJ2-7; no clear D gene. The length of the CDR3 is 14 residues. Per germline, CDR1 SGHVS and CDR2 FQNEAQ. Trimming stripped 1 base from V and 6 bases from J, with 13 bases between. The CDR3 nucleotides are TGTGCCAGCAGCTTAGGCTTTCGGGTGGTCGAGCAGTACTTC. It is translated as CASSLGFRVVEQYF.

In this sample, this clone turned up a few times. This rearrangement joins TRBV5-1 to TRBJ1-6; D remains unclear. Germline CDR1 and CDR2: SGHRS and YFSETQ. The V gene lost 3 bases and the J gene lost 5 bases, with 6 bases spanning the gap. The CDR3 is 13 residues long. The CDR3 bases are TGCGCCAGCAGCTCCGGAGATAATTCACCCCTCCACTTT. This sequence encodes CASSSGDNSPLHF.

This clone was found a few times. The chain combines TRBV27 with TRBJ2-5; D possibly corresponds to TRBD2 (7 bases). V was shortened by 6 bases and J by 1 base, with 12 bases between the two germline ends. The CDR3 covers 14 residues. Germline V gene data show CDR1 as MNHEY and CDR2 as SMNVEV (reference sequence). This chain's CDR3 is CASSLGGPQETQYF. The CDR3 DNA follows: TGTGCCAGCAGCCTCGGGGGGCCCCAAGAGACCCAGTACTTC.

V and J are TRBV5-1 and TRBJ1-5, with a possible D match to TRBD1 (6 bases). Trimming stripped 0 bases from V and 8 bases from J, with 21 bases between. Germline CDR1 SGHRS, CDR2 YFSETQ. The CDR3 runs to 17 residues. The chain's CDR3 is CASSLGVGGPTGEPQHF. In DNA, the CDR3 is TGCGCCAGCAGCTTGGGAGTCGGGGGGCCGACCGGGGAGCCCCAGCATTTT.

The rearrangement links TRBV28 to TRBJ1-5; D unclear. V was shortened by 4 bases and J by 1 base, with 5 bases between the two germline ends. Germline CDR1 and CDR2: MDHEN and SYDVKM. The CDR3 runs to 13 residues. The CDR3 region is CASSSLSNQPQHF. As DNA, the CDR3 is TGTGCCAGCAGTTCCTTGAGCAATCAGCCCCAGCATTTT.

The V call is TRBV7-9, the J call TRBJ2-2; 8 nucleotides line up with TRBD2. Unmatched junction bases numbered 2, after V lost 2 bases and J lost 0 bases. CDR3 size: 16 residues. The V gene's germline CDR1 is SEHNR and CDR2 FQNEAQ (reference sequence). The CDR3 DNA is TGTGCCAGCAGCTTATACGGGGGGGCGAACACCGGGGAGCTGTTTTTT. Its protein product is CASSLYGGANTGELFF.

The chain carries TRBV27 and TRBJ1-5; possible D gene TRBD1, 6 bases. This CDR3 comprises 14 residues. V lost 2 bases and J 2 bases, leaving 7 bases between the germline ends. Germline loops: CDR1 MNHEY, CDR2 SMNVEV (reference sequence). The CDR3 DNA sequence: TGTGCCAGCAGTTTACACAGGGGCAATCAGCCCCAGCATTTT. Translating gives CASSLHRGNQPQHF.

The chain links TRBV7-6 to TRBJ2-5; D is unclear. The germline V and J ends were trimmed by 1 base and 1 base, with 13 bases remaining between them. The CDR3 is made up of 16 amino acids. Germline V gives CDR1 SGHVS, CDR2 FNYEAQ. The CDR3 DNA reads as TGTGCCAGCAGCTTAGGTACACTCATAGCCCAAGAGACCCAGTACTTC. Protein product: CASSLGTLIAQETQYF. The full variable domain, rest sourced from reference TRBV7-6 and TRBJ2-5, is GAGVSQSPRYKVTKRGQDVALRCDPISGHVSLYWYRQALGQGPEFLTYFNYEAQQDKSGLPNDRFSAERPEGSISTLTIQRTEQRDSAMYRCASSLGTLIAQETQYFGPGTRLLVL.

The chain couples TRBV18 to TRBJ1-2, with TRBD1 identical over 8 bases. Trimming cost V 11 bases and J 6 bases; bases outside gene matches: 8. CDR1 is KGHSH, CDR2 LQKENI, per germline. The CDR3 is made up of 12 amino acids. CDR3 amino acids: CAGFRGQDGYTF. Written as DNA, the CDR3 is TGTGCCGGCTTCCGGGGACAGGATGGCTACACCTTC.

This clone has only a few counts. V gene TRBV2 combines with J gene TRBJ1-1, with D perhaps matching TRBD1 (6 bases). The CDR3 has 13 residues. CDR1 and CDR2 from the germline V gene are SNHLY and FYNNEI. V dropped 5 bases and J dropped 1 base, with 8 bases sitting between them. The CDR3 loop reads CASSQQGNTEAFF. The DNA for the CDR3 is TGTGCCAGCAGTCAACAGGGGAACACTGAAGCTTTCTTT.

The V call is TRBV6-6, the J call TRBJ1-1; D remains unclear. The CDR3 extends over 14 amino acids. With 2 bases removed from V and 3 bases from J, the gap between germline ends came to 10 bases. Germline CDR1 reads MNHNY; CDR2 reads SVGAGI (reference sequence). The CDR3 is CASSYAVRDTEAFF. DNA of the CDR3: TGTGCCAGCAGTTACGCAGTGAGGGACACTGAAGCTTTCTTT.

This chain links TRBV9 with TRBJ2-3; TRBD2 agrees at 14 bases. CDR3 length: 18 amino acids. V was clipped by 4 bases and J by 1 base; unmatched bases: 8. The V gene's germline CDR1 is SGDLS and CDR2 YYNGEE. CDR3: CASSFGTSGGAGTDTQYF. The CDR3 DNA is TGTGCCAGCAGCTTCGGGACTAGCGGGGGAGCAGGCACAGATACGCAGTATTTT. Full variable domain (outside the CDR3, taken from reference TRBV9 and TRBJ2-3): DSGVTQTPKHLITATGQRVTLRCSPRSGDLSVYWYQQSLDQGLQFLIQYYNGEERAKGNILERFSAQQFPDLHSELNLSSLELGDSALYFCASSFGTSGGAGTDTQYFGPGTRLTVL.

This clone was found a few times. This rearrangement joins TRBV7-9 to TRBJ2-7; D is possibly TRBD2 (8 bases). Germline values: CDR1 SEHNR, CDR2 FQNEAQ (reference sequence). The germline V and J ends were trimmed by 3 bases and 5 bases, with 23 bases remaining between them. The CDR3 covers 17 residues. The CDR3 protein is CASSLGLDRVTSDEQYF. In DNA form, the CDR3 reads TGTGCCAGCAGCTTGGGACTAGACAGGGTGACGAGTGACGAGCAGTACTTC. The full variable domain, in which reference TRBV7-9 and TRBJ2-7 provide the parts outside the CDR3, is DTGVSQNPRHKITKRGQNVTFRCDPISEHNRLYWYRQTLGQGPEFLTYFQNEAQLEKSRLLSDRFSAERPKGSFSTLEIQRTEQGDSAMYLCASSLGLDRVTSDEQYFGPGTRLTVT.

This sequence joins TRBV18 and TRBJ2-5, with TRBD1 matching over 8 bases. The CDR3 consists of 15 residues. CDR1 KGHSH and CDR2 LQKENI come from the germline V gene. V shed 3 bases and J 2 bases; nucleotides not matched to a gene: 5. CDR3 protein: CASSPGQAKQETQYF. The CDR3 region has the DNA TGTGCCAGCTCACCGGGACAGGCGAAACAAGAGACCCAGTACTTC. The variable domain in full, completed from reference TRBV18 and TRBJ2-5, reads NAGVMQNPRHLVRRRGQEARLRCSPMKGHSHVYWYRQLPEEGLKFMVYLQKENIIDESGMPKERFSAEFPKEGPSILRIQQVVRGDSAAYFCASSPGQAKQETQYFGPGTRLLVL.